The 20 T cell receptor beta chains presented below share a single source sample, sequenced in a study of shared clonotypes between healthy human individuals. The repertoire was sequenced with immunoSEQ multiplex PCR; TCRdb's copy has only in-frame clones and lacks some. The sample consists of approximately 480,000 clones, around 79% of them appearing once. The specimen sequenced was PBMCs. The receptors come from a woman in her thirties or forties in good health. Some clones in this sample may be carry-over from other donors' samples.

This sequence joins TRBV11-2 and TRBJ1-1; TRBD1 matches at 9 bases. CDR1 is SGHAT and CDR2 is FQNNGV in the germline V gene. The CDR3 sequence is 15 residues long. V shed 6 bases and J 7 bases; nucleotides not matched to a gene: 12. The CDR3 DNA is TGTGCCAGCAGTGTACAGGGGGCCGGGAACGGTGAAGCTTTCTTT. This translates into CASSVQGAGNGEAFF.

The chain recombines TRBV6-1 with TRBJ2-1, with 9 bases matching TRBD1. Germline CDR1 MNHNS, CDR2 SASEGT. This CDR3 is 13 amino acids long. The J segment lost 13 bases and the V segment lost 1 base, leaving 5 bases of the junction unmatched. Here the CDR3 reads CASSEGGTGNQFF. The CDR3 nucleotides read TGTGCCAGCAGTGAAGGAGGGACAGGGAATCAGTTCTTC.

The CDR3 region has the DNA TGTGCCAGTAGTATGCCACGACAGGGTATTCACGAGCAGTACTTC. This encodes CASSMPRQGIHEQYF. The rearrangement joins TRBV19 to TRBJ2-7, with 7 bases aligning to TRBD1. The V gene end was trimmed by 3 bases and the J gene end by 5 bases; junction bases not matched to a gene: 10. The CDR3 is 15 residues long. CDR1 and CDR2 from the germline V gene are LNHDA and SQIVND (reference sequence).

This rearrangement joins TRBV19 to TRBJ2-4, with 9 bases identical to TRBD1. This CDR3 region has 17 residues. V lost 3 bases, J lost 11 bases, and 17 bases stayed unmatched. Germline loops: CDR1 LNHDA, CDR2 SQIVND (reference sequence). The CDR3 sequence: CASSISGTGSTNSLQYF. In DNA form, the CDR3 reads TGTGCCAGTAGTATCAGCGGGACAGGGAGTACTAATAGCCTTCAGTACTTC.

The genes are TRBV28 and TRBJ2-5; D is undetermined. Per the germline V gene, CDR1 is MDHEN and CDR2 is SYDVKM. The CDR3 consists of 11 residues. Between the trimmed V and J ends, which lost 5 bases and 3 bases, there was a span of 4 bases. The CDR3 DNA follows: TGTGCCAGCAGTGTTAAAGAGACCCAGTACTTC. It codes for CASSVKETQYF.

CDR3 protein: CAWSVRASGTGGDTQYF. CDR3 nucleotides: TGTGCCTGGAGTGTACGGGCTAGCGGGACCGGTGGGGATACGCAGTATTTT. The chain links TRBV30 to TRBJ2-3; TRBD2 matches 9 bases. CDR3 length: 17 amino acids. Germline V gene lookup returns CDR1 GTSNPN and CDR2 SVGIG (reference sequence). V shed 0 bases and J 6 bases; nucleotides not matched to a gene: 13.

Only one count was recorded for this clone. The chain recombines TRBV7-2 with TRBJ2-5, with 9 bases lining up with TRBD2. V trimming: 1 base; J trimming: 5 bases; junction bases outside the gene matches: 11. The germline V gene has CDR1 SGHTA and CDR2 FQGNSA. The CDR3 loop spans 17 amino acids. CDR3 loop: CASSLGAPASGKETQYF. As DNA, the CDR3 is TGTGCCAGCAGCTTAGGGGCCCCCGCTAGCGGGAAGGAGACCCAGTACTTC.

The genes are TRBV27 and TRBJ2-7, with D uncertain. V was shortened by 3 bases and J by 3 bases, with 9 bases between the two germline ends. The CDR3 spans 13 residues. Germline assignment: CDR1 MNHEY and CDR2 SMNVEV (reference sequence). CDR3 bases: TGTGCCAGCAGTTTCTTAGTCGGCTACGAGCAGTACTTC. This translates into CASSFLVGYEQYF.

This clone was seen only a few times. The chain employs TRBV2 and TRBJ2-2, with 7 bases lining up with TRBD2. Per the germline V gene, CDR1 is SNHLY and CDR2 is FYNNEI. The V segment lost 5 bases and the J segment 6 bases; nucleotides outside the gene matches: 0. This CDR3 spans 12 amino acids. Here the CDR3 DNA reads TGTGCCAGCAGTCGGGGGGCCGGGGAGCTGTTTTTT. Translating gives CASSRGAGELFF.

The chain links TRBV13 to TRBJ2-3, with 10 bases fitting TRBD2. Per the germline V gene, CDR1 is PRHDT and CDR2 is FYEKMQ (reference sequence). V lost 5 bases to trimming and J lost 6 bases; unmatched junction nucleotides: 14. The CDR3 contains 17 residues. Written as DNA, the CDR3 is TGTGCCAGCAGCCCCTATAGCGGGAGGACCGGGTTGGATACGCAGTATTTT. It is translated as CASSPYSGRTGLDTQYF.

The chain links TRBV27 to TRBJ2-3; D is tentatively TRBD1 or TRBD2 (5 bases each). This CDR3 has 18 amino acids. The germline CDR1 and CDR2 sequences are MNHEY and SMNVEV (reference sequence). Between the trimmed V and J ends, which lost 4 bases and 2 bases, there was a span of 22 bases. The CDR3 region has the DNA TGTGCCAGCAGTTCCCCGGCACGACTTTCCGGGACCACAGATACGCAGTATTTT. As protein: CASSSPARLSGTTDTQYF.

The chain carries TRBV19 and TRBJ2-3; TRBD2 agrees at 11 bases. Germline CDR1 reads LNHDA; CDR2 reads SQIVND (reference sequence). V shed 3 bases and J 0 bases; nucleotides not matched to a gene: 8. This CDR3 has 18 amino acids. The CDR3 loop is CASSITLAGGSSTDTQYF. CDR3 nucleotides: TGTGCCAGTAGTATTACCCTAGCGGGAGGCAGTAGCACAGATACGCAGTATTTT.

CDR3 nucleotide sequence: TGTGCCAGCAGCCACCCCTCCTACAATGAGCAGTTCTTC. Protein sequence: CASSHPSYNEQFF. This chain links TRBV5-4 with TRBJ2-1, with unresolved D. In germline, CDR1 is SGHNT, CDR2 YYREEE (reference sequence). Trimming cost V 4 bases and J 0 bases, with 5 bases left between them. There are 13 residues in the CDR3.

This chain connects TRBV5-1 to TRBJ2-4, with no clear D. V lost 2 bases, J lost 4 bases, and 10 bases lay in between. There are 14 residues in the CDR3. CDR1 and CDR2 from the germline V gene are SGHRS and YFSETQ. CDR3 sequence reads: CASSFRMGKNIQYF. In nucleotides, the CDR3 is TGCGCCAGCAGCTTCAGGATGGGGAAAAACATTCAGTACTTC.

This CDR3 is CASSRRTYQGGSYEQYF. CDR3 nucleotides: TGCGCCAGCAGCCGAAGGACCTACCAGGGGGGCTCCTACGAGCAGTACTTC. This sequence joins TRBV5-1 and TRBJ2-7; the D gene is possibly TRBD1 (7 bases). This CDR3 is 17 amino acids long. Trimming removed 4 bases at V and 0 bases at J, with 20 bases between. Germline CDR1 reads SGHRS; CDR2 reads YFSETQ.

This rearrangement joins TRBV27 to TRBJ2-5; no clear D gene. The CDR3 length is 13 residues. The V end was cut by 11 bases, the J end by 2 bases, with 15 bases between. CDR1 and CDR2 from the germline V gene are MNHEY and SMNVEV (reference sequence). Written as DNA, the CDR3 is TGTGCCTCAAAGGGTAGCAGTCAAGAGACCCAGTACTTC. Translating it yields CASKGSSQETQYF.

This clone was observed once. The chain employs TRBV19 and TRBJ1-2, with 9 bases lining up with TRBD1. The CDR3 is 14 amino acids. After removal of 5 bases from V and 4 bases from J, the junction contained 5 bases not matched to a gene. Germline CDR1 LNHDA, CDR2 SQIVND (reference sequence). Here the CDR3 reads CASSAWDRVYGYTF. In nucleotides, the CDR3 is TGTGCCAGTAGTGCCTGGGACAGGGTCTATGGCTACACCTTC.

The chain recombines TRBV11-1 with TRBJ1-1, with 7 bases fitting TRBD1. Germline lookup yields CDR1 SGHAT and CDR2 FQDESV (reference sequence). V dropped 5 bases and J dropped 8; count of bases not matched to a gene: 5. This CDR3 spans 12 amino acids. The CDR3 nucleotides are TGTGCCAGCAGCCCTGACAGGGAGGAAGCTTTCTTT. Translated, it gives CASSPDREEAFF.

The rearrangement joins TRBV15 to TRBJ1-1, with TRBD1 matching over 8 bases. The CDR3 consists of 14 residues. Germline assignment: CDR1 LNHNV and CDR2 YYDKDF (reference sequence). Losses at the gene ends were 3 bases for V and 5 bases for J; bases not matched to a gene: 5. Here the CDR3 reads CATSRDRVGTEAFF. In DNA form, the CDR3 reads TGTGCCACCAGCAGGGACAGGGTGGGGACTGAAGCTTTCTTT. The variable domain in full, with the rest retrieved from reference TRBV15 and TRBJ1-1, is DAMVIQNPRYQVTQFGKPVTLSCSQTLNHNVMYWYQQKSSQAPKLLFHYYDKDFNNEADTPDNFQSRRPNTSFCFLDIRSPGLGDTAMYLCATSRDRVGTEAFFGQGTRLTVV.

This chain connects TRBV29-1 to TRBJ2-1, with 8 nucleotides matching TRBD2. The germline V gene encodes CDR1 SQVTM and CDR2 ANQGSEA. V lost 3 bases and J lost 9; bases outside the gene matches: 10. The CDR3 is 14 amino acids. The CDR3 DNA sequence: TGCAGCGTTGATACTAGCGGCACGAGGGGTGAGCAGTTCTTC. Protein sequence: CSVDTSGTRGEQFF.